This T cell receptor (beta chain) was recorded in a study of T cells in Graves' hyperthyroidism and ophthalmopathy. Study context: Any treatment followed the collection of peripheral blood at initial diagnosis. Points from the study as a whole: Most thyroid-expanded clonotypes above 0.001 were also found in blood.

Stable hyperthyroidism: no ophthalmopathy progression over 18 months of follow-up. Researchers amplified the TCR beta CDR3 regions from RNA transcripts. A first-round RT-PCR of the TCR CDR3 used the HTBI primer set. TCRdb reprocessed the multiplex PCR reads via MiXCR and lists one record per CDR3 protein. In the table there are roughly 800,000 distinct CDR3 sequences, around 39% of which are singletons. Trimming took off 6 bases at V and 7 bases at J, with 21 bases between the two ends. Germline assignment: CDR1 MNHNY and CDR2 SVGAGI (reference sequence). CDR3 length: 15 amino acids. This clonotype appeared many times. The antigen is unknown.

The material sequenced was blood. The rearrangement uses TRBV6-6 and TRBJ1-2; the D gene is possibly TRBD1 (6 bases). The clonotype was recovered from a man in his late teens or twenties with Graves' hyperthyroidism. The CDR3 DNA sequence: TGTGCCAGCAGATCCGGACAGAGAGAGATAGCTGGCTACACCTTC. Its translation is CASRSGQREIAGYTF.